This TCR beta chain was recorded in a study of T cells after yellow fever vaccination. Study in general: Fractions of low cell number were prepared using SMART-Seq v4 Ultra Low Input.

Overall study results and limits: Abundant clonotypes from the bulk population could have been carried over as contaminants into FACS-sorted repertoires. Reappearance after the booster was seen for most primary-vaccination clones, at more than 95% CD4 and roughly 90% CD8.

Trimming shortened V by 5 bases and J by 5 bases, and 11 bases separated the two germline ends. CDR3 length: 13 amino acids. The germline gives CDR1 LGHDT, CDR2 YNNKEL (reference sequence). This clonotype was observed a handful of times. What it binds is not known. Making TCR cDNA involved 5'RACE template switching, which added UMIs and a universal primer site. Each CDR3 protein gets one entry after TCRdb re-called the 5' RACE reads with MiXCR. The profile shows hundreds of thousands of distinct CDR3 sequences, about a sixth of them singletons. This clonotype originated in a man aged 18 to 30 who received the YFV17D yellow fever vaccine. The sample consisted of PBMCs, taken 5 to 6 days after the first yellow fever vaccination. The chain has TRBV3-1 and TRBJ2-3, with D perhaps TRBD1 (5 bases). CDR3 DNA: TGTGCCAGCAGCTCCAATCAGGGAGATACGCAGTATTTT. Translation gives CASSSNQGDTQYF.